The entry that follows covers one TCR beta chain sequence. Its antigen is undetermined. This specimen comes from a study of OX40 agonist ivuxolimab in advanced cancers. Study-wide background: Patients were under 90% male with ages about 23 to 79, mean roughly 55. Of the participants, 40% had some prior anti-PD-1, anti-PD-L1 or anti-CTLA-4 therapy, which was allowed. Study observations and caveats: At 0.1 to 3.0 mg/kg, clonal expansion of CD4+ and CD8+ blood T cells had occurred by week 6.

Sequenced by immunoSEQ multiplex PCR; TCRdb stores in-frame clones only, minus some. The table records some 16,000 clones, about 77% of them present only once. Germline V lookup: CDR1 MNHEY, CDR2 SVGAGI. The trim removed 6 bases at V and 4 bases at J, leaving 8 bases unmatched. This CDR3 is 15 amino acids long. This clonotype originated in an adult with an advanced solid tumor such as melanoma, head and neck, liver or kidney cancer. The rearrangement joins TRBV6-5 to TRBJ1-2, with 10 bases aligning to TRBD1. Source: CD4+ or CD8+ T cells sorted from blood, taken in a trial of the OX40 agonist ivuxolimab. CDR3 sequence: CASRSGTGDIYGYTF. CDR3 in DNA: TGTGCCAGCAGGTCCGGGACAGGGGATATCTATGGCTACACCTTC.